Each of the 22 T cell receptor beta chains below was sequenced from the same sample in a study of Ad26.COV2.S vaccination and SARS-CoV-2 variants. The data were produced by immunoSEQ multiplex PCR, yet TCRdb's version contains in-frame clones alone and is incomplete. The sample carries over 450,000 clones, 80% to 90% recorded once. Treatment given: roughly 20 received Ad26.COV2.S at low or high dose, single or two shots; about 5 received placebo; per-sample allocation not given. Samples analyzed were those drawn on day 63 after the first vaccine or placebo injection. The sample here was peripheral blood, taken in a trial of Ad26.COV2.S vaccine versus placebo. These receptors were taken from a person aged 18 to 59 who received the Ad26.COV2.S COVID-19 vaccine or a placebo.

The CDR3 coding sequence is TGTGCCAGCAGCTTAGAACGGGGCTGGCCCCAGCATTTT. This translates into CASSLERGWPQHF. V usage is TRBV7-9 and J usage is TRBJ1-5; maybe TRBD1 (5 bases). CDR1 and CDR2 from the germline V gene are SEHNR and FQNEAQ (reference sequence). V lost 1 base, J lost 9 bases, and 10 bases lay in between. The CDR3 is 13 residues long.

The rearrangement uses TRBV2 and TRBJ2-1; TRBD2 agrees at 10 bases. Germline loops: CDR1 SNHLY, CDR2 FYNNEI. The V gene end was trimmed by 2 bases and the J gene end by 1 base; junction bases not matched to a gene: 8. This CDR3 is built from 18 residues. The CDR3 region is CASSEFVGLAVSYNEQFF. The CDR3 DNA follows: TGTGCCAGCAGTGAATTTGTTGGACTAGCGGTGTCCTACAATGAGCAGTTCTTC.

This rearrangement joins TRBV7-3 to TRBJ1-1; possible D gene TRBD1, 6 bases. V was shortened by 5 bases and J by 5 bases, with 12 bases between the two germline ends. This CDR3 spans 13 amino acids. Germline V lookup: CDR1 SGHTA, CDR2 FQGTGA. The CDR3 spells CASSTTGQTEAFF. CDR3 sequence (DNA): TGTGCCAGCAGCACTACAGGGCAAACTGAAGCTTTCTTT. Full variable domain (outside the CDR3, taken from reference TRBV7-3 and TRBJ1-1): GAGVSQTPSNKVTEKGKYVELRCDPISGHTALYWYRQSLGQGPEFLIYFQGTGAADDSGLPNDRFFAVRPEGSVSTLKIQRTERGDSAVYLCASSTTGQTEAFFGQGTRLTVV.

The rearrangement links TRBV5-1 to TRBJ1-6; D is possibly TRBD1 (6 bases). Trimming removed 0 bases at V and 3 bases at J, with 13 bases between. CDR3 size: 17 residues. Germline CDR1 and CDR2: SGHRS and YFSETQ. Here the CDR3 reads CASSLEGEAVYNSPLHF. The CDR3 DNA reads TGCGCCAGCAGCTTGGAGGGGGAGGCCGTCTATAATTCACCCCTCCACTTT.

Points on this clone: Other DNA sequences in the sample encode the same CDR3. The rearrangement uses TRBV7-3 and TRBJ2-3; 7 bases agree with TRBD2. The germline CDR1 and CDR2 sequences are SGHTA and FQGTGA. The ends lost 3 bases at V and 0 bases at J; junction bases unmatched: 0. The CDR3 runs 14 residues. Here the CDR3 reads CASSLGLSTDTQYF. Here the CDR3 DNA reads TGTGCCAGCAGCTTGGGACTAAGCACAGATACGCAGTATTTT.

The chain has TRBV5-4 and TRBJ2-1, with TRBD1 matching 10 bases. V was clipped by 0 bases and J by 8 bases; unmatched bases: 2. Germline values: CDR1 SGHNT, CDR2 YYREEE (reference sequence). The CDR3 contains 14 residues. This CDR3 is CASSLGDRGHEQFF. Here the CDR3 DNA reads TGTGCCAGCAGCTTGGGGGACAGGGGCCATGAGCAGTTCTTC.

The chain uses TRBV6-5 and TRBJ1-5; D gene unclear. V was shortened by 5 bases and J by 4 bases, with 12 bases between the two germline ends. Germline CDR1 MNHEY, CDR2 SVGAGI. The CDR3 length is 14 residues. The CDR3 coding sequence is TGTGCCAGCAGTCCCCGGACCAGGAATCAGCCCCAGCATTTT. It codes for CASSPRTRNQPQHF.

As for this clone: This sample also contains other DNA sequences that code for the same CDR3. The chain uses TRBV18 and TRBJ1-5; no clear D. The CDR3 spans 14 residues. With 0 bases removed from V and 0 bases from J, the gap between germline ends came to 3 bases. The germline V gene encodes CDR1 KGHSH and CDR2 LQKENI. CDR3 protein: CASSPPYSNQPQHF. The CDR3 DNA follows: TGTGCCAGCTCACCACCTTATAGCAATCAGCCCCAGCATTTT.

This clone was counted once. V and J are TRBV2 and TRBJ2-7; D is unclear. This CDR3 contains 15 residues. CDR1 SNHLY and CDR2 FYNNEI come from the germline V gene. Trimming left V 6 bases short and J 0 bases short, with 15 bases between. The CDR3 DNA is TGTGCCAGCAGGGTAAATGGCCTTGACTCCTACGAGCAGTACTTC. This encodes CASRVNGLDSYEQYF.

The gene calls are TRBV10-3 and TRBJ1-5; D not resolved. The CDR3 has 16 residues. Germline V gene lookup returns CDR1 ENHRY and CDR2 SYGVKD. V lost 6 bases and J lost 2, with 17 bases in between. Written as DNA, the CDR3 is TGTGCCATCAGAAGACCCGGGGTATGGCGCAATCAGCCCCAGCATTTT. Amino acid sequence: CAIRRPGVWRNQPQHF.

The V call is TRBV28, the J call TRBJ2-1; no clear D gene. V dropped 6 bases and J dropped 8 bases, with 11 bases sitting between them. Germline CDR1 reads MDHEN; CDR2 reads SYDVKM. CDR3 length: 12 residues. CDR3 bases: TGTGCCAGCAGCGTTAGGGTCGATGAGCAGTTCTTC. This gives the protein CASSVRVDEQFF.

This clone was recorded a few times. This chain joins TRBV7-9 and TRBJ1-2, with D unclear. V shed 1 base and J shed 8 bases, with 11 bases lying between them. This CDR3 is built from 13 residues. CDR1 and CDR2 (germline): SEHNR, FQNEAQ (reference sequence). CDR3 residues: CASSLVSAEGYTF. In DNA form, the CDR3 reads TGTGCCAGCAGCTTAGTATCGGCCGAGGGCTACACCTTC.

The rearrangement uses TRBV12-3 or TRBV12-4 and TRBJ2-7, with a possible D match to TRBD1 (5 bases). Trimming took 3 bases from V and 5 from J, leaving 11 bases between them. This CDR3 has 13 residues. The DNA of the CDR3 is TGTGCCAGCAGTTTCCCCGACAGCAACGAGCAGTACTTC. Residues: CASSFPDSNEQYF.

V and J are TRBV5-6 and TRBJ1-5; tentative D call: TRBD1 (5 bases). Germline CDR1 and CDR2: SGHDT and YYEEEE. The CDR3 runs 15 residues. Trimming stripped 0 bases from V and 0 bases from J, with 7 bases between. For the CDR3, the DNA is TGTGCCAGCAGCTTGGGGGGGAATAGCAATCAGCCCCAGCATTTT. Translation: CASSLGGNSNQPQHF.

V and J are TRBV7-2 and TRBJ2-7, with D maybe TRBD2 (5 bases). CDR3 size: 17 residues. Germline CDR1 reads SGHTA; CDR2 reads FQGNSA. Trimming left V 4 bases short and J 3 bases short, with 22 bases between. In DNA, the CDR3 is TGTGCCAGCAGCTCAGCGTTTTTAGGGTTGAGGGACTACGAGCAGTACTTC. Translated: CASSSAFLGLRDYEQYF.

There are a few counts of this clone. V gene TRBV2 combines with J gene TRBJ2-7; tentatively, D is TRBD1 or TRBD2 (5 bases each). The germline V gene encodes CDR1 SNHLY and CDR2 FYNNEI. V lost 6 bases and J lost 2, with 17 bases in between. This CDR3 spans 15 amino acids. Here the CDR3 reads CASSLRGTGPYEQYF. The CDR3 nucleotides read TGTGCCAGCAGCCTCCGGGGAACAGGACCCTACGAGCAGTACTTC.

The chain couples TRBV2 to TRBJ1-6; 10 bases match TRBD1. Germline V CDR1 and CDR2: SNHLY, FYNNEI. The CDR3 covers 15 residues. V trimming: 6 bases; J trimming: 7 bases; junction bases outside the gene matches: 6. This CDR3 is CASRGGQGGNSPLHF. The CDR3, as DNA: TGTGCCAGCAGGGGTGGACAGGGGGGAAATTCACCCCTCCACTTT.

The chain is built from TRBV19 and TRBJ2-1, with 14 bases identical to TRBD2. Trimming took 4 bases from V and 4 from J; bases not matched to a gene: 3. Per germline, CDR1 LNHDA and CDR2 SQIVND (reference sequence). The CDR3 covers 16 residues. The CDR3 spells CASSRTSGRRYNEQFF. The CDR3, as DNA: TGTGCCAGTAGTAGGACTAGCGGGAGGCGGTACAATGAGCAGTTCTTC.

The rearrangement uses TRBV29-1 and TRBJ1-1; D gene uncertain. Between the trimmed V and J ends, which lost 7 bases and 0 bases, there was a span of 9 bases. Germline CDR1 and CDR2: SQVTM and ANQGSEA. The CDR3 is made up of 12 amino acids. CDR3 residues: CSGGGMNTEAFF. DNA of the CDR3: TGCAGCGGTGGAGGTATGAACACTGAAGCTTTCTTT.

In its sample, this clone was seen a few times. The CDR3 DNA is TGTGCCTGGGAGAGGGGTGATGGGCAGCCCCAGCATTTT. It translates to CAWERGDGQPQHF. The V call is TRBV30, the J call TRBJ1-5; the D gene is possibly TRBD1 (5 bases). V dropped 5 bases and J dropped 7 bases, with 15 bases sitting between them. CDR3 size: 13 residues. Germline CDR1 GTSNPN, CDR2 SVGIG (reference sequence). The full variable domain, its missing parts supplied by reference TRBV30 and TRBJ1-5, is SQTIHQWPATLVQPVGSPLSLECTVEGTSNPNLYWYRQAAGRGLQLLFYSVGIGQISSEVPQNLSASRPQDRQFILSSKKLLLSDSGFYLCAWERGDGQPQHFGDGTRLSIL.

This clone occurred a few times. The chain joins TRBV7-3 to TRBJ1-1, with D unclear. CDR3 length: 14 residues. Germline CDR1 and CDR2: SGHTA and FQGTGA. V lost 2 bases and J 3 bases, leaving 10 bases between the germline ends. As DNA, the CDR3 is TGTGCCAGCAGCTTAGGAGGGTGGGACACTGAAGCTTTCTTT. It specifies CASSLGGWDTEAFF.

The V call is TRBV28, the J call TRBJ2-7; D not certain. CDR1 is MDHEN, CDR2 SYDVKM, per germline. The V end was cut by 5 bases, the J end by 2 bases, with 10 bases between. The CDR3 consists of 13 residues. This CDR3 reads CASSQRVTYEQYF. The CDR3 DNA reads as TGTGCCAGCAGTCAAAGGGTGACCTACGAGCAGTACTTC.